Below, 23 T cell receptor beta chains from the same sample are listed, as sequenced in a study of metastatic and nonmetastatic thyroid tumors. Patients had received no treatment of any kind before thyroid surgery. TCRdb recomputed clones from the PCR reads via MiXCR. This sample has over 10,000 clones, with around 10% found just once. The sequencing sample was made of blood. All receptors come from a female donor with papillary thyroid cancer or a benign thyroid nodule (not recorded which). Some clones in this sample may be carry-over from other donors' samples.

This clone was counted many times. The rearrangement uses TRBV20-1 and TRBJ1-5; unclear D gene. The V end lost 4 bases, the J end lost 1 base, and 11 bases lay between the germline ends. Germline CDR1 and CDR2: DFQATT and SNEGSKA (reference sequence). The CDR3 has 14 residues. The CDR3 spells CSANRPGSNQPQHF. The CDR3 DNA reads TGCAGTGCTAATAGACCGGGCAGCAATCAGCCCCAGCATTTT.

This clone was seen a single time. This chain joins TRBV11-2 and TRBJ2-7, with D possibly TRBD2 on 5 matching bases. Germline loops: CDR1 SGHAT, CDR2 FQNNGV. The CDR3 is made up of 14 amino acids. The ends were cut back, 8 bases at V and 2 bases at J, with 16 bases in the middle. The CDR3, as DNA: TGTGCCAGCGGAACGGGGTTTTGGACCTACGAGCAGTACTTC. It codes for CASGTGFWTYEQYF.

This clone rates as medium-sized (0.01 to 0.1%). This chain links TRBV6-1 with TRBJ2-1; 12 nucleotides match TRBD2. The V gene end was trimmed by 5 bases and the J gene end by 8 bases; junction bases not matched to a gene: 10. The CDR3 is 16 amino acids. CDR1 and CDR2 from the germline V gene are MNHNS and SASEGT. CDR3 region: CASSRGLAGGRDEQFF. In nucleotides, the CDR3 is TGTGCCAGCAGTCGGGGGCTAGCGGGAGGGCGGGATGAGCAGTTCTTC.

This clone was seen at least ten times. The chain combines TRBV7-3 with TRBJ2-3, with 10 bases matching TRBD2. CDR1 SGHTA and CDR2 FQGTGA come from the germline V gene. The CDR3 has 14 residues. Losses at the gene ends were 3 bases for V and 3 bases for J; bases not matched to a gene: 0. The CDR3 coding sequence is TGTGCCAGCAGCTTGACTAGCGGGACAGATACGCAGTATTTT. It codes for CASSLTSGTDTQYF.

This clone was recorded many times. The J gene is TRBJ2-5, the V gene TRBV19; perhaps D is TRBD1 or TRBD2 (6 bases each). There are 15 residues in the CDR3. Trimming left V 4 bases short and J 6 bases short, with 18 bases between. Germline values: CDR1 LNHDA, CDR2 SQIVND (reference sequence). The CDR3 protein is CASSKGGPPRKTQYF. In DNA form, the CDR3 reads TGTGCCAGTAGTAAGGGGGGACCGCCGCGGAAGACCCAGTACTTC.

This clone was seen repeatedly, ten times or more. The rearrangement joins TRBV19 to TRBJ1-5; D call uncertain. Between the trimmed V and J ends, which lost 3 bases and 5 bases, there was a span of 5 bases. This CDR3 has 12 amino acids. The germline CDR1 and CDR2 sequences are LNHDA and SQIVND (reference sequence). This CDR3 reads CASSITYQPQHF. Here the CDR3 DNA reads TGTGCCAGTAGTATCACCTATCAGCCCCAGCATTTT. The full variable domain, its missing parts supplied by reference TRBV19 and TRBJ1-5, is DGGITQSPKYLFRKEGQNVTLSCEQNLNHDAMYWYRQDPGQGLRLIYYSQIVNDFQKGDIAEGYSVSREKKESFPLTVTSAQKNPTAFYLCASSITYQPQHFGDGTRLSIL.

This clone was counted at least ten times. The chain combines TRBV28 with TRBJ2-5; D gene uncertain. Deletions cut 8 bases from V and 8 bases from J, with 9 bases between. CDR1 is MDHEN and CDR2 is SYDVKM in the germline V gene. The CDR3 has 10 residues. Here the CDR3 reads CASSYETQYF. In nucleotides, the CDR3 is TGTGCCAGCTCCTACGAAACCCAGTACTTC.

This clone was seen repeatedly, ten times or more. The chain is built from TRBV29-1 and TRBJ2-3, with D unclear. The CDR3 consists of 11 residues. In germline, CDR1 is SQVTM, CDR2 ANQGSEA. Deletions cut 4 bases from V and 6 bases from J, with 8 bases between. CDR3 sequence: CSVGVTDTQYF. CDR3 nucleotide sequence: TGCAGCGTTGGTGTTACGGATACGCAGTATTTT.

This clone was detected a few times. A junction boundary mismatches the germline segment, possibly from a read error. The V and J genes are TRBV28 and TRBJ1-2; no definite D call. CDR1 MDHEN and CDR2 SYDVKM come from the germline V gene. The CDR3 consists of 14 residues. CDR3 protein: CGSSLLRVGYGYTF. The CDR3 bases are TGTGGCAGCAGTTTGTTAAGGGTTGGCTATGGCTACACCTTC.

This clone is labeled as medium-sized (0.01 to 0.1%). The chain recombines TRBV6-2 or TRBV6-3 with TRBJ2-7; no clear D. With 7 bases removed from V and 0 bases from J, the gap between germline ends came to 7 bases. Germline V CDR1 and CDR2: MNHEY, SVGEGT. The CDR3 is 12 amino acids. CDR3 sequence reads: CASNANSYEQYF. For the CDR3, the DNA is TGTGCCAGCAACGCCAACTCCTACGAGCAGTACTTC.

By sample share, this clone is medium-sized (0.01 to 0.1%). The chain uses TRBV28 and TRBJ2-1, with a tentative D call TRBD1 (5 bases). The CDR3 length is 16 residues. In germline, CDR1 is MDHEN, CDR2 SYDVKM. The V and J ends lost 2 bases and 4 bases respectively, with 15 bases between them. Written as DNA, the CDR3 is TGTGCCAGCAGTTTAGGGATAGCAGGGTCTTACAATGAGCAGTTCTTC. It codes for CASSLGIAGSYNEQFF.

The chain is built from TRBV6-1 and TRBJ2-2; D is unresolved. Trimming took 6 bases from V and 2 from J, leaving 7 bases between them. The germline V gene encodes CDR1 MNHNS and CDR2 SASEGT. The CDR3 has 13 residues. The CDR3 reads CASRQVNTGELFF. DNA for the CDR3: TGTGCCAGCAGGCAAGTAAACACCGGGGAGCTGTTTTTT.

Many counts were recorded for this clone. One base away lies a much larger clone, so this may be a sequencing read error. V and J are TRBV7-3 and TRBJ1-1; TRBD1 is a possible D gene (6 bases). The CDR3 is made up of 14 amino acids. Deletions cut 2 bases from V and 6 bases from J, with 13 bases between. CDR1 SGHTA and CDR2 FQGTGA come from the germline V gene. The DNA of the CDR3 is TGTGCCAGCAGCTTAGAGGGGGACATGGCTGAAGCTTTCTTT. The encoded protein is CASSLEGDMAEAFF.

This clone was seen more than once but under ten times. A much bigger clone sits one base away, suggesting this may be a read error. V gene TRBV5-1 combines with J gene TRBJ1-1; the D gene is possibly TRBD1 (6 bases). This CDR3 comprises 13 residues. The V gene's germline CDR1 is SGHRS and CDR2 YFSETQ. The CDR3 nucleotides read TGCGACAGCAGCGTCAACAGGGACACTGAAGCTTTCTTT. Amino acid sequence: CDSSVNRDTEAFF.

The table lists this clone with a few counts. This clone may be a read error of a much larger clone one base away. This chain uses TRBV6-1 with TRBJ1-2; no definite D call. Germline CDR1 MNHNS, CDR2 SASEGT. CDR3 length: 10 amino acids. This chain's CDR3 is CASGNRYSNF. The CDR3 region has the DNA TGTGCCAGCGGTAATCGGTACAGTAACTTC.

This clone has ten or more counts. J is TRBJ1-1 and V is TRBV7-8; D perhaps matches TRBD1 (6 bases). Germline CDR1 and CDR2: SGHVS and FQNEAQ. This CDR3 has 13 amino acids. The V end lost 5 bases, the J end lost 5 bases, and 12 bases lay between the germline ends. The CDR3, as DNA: TGTGCCAGCAGCGGACAGAAGGGGACTGAAGCTTTCTTT. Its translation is CASSGQKGTEAFF. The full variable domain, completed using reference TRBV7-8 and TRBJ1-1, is GAGVSQSPRYKVAKRGQDVALRCDPISGHVSLFWYQQALGQGPEFLTYFQNEAQLDKSGLPSDRFFAERPEGSVSTLKIQRTQQEDSAVYLCASSGQKGTEAFFGQGTRLTVV.

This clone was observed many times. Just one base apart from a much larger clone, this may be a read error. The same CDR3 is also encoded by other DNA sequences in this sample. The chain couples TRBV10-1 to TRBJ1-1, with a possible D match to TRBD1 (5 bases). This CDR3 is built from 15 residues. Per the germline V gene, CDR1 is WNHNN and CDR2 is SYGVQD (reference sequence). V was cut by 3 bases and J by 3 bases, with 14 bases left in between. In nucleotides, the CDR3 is TGCGCCAGCAGTGAACGACGGGGCTCAGACACTGAAGCTTTCTTT. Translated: CASSERRGSDTEAFF.

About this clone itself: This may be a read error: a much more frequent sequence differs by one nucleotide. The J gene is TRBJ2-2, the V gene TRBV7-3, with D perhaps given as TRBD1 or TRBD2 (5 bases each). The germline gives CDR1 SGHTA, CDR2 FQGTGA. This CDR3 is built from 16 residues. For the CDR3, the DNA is TGTGCCAGCAGCCTATCGGGGCAATCGAACACCTGGGAGCTGTTTTTT. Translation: CASSLSGQSNTWELFF.

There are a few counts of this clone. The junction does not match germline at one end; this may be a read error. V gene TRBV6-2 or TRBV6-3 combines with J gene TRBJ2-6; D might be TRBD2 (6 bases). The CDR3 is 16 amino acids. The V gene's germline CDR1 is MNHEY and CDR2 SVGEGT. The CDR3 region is CAGSYSGDPGANFLTF. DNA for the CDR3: TGTGCCGGCAGTTACTCGGGGGATCCTGGGGCCAACTTCCTGACTTTC.

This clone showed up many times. The CDR3 sequence is CASSPGVAGELFF. The CDR3 DNA is TGTGCCAGCAGTCCAGGGGTCGCCGGGGAGCTGTTTTTT. The chain recombines TRBV12-3 or TRBV12-4 with TRBJ2-2, with D possibly matching TRBD1 (6 bases). The V end was cut by 5 bases, the J end by 6 bases, with 10 bases between. The CDR3 is 13 residues long.

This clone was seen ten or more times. In DNA form, the CDR3 reads TGTGCCAGCAGCTTGGGTGAGGGAAGTTCACCCCTCCACTTT. Translated: CASSLGEGSSPLHF. The V gene is TRBV11-2, the J gene TRBJ1-6, with D unresolved. Trimming removed 3 bases from V and 9 bases from J, with 12 bases in between. CDR3 size: 14 residues. Germline CDR1 SGHAT, CDR2 FQNNGV. The full variable domain, its missing parts supplied by reference TRBV11-2 and TRBJ1-6, is EAGVAQSPRYKIIEKRQSVAFWCNPISGHATLYWYQQILGQGPKLLIQFQNNGVVDDSQLPKDRFSAERLKGVDSTLKIQPAKLEDSAVYLCASSLGEGSSPLHFGNGTRLTVT.

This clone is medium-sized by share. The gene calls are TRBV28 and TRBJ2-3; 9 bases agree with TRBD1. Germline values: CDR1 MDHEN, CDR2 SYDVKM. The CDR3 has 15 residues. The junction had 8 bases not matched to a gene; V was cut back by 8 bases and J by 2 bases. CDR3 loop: CASYQGDRVTDTQYF. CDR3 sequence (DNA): TGTGCCAGCTATCAAGGGGACAGGGTCACAGATACGCAGTATTTT.

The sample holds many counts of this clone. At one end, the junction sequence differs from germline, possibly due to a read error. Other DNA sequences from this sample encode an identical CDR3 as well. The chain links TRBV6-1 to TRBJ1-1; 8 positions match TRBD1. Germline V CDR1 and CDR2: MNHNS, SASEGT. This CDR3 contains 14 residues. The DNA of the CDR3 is TGTGCCAGCAGTCTCGGGACAGGCCGCACTGAAGCTTTCTTC. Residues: CASSLGTGRTEAFF.